The 26 T cell receptor beta chains presented below share a single source sample, sequenced in a study of cytomegalovirus exposure and HLA in healthy donors. The PCR employed 60 Vbeta primers together with 13 Jbeta primers. This table comes from immunoSEQ multiplex PCR, and its TCRdb copy is limited to in-frame clones, with some not included. The sample holds roughly 80,000 clones, roughly 84% seen once. Sequences were obtained from PBMCs. The receptors here all came from a woman aged 45-65 years in good health and CMV-seronegative.

The V and J genes are TRBV7-3 and TRBJ2-5; tentatively, D is TRBD2 (6 bases). From germline, CDR1 is SGHTA and CDR2 FQGTGA. The CDR3 contains 13 residues. The V gene lost 1 base and the J gene lost 5 bases, with 8 bases spanning the gap. DNA for the CDR3: TGTGCCAGCAGCTTAAATCGGGGGGAGACCCAGTACTTC. Amino acids: CASSLNRGETQYF. Using reference TRBV7-3 and TRBJ2-5 for the parts outside the CDR3, the full variable domain is GAGVSQTPSNKVTEKGKYVELRCDPISGHTALYWYRQSLGQGPEFLIYFQGTGAADDSGLPNDRFFAVRPEGSVSTLKIQRTERGDSAVYLCASSLNRGETQYFGPGTRLLVL.

The V and J genes are TRBV2 and TRBJ1-4; possibly TRBD1 for D (5 bases). The V and J ends lost 7 bases and 7 bases respectively, with 13 bases between them. Germline CDR1 reads SNHLY; CDR2 reads FYNNEI. This CDR3 has 13 amino acids. This chain's CDR3 is CASNQDIVEKLFF. The CDR3 nucleotides read TGTGCCAGCAACCAGGACATTGTTGAAAAACTGTTTTTT.

The J gene is TRBJ2-3, the V gene TRBV10-2; no reliable D call. The V end was cut by 4 bases, the J end by 6 bases, with 8 bases between. Germline CDR1 WSHSY, CDR2 SAAADI. This CDR3 comprises 12 residues. CDR3 nucleotide sequence: TGCGCCAGCAGTGGTGTATTGGATACGCAGTATTTT. The encoded protein is CASSGVLDTQYF.

This sequence joins TRBV30 and TRBJ1-2; a possible D gene is TRBD1 (5 bases). Germline V CDR1 and CDR2: GTSNPN, SVGIG (reference sequence). Trimming removed 0 bases at V and 8 bases at J, with 19 bases between. This CDR3 comprises 15 residues. CDR3 DNA: TGTGCCTGGAGTGTTACTGGGGCCCAGCTCTGGGGCTACACCTTC. Residues: CAWSVTGAQLWGYTF.

The chain recombines TRBV18 with TRBJ1-1; perhaps TRBD1 as D (6 bases). The CDR3 is 13 amino acids. Trimming shortened V by 2 bases and J by 2 bases, and 6 bases separated the two germline ends. Germline-derived CDR1 and CDR2 are KGHSH and LQKENI. The CDR3 DNA is TGTGCCAGCTCACCAGGGACAAACACTGAAGCTTTCTTT. Residues: CASSPGTNTEAFF.

V is TRBV5-1 and J is TRBJ1-3; the match to TRBD1 covers 8 bases. CDR3 length equals 15 residues. V gave up 0 bases and J gave up 2 bases; unmatched junction bases: 1. Per germline, CDR1 SGHRS and CDR2 YFSETQ. The CDR3 sequence: CASSLATGAGNTIYF. The CDR3 nucleotides read TGCGCCAGCAGCTTGGCGACAGGGGCTGGAAACACCATATATTTT.

The chain is built from TRBV30 and TRBJ1-3, with D possibly being TRBD1 (5 bases). From germline, CDR1 is GTSNPN and CDR2 SVGIG (reference sequence). V was clipped by 4 bases and J by 0 bases, with 13 bases between them. The CDR3 length is 15 residues. The CDR3 region is CAWMEGTSSGNTIYF. The CDR3 DNA reads TGTGCCTGGATGGAGGGGACGAGCTCTGGAAACACCATATATTTT.

In this sample, this clone turned up once. This chain joins TRBV27 and TRBJ1-2, with D possibly matching TRBD1 (5 bases). In germline, CDR1 is MNHEY, CDR2 SMNVEV (reference sequence). CDR3 length equals 14 residues. V dropped 4 bases and J dropped 3 bases, with 12 bases sitting between them. CDR3 coding DNA: TGTGCCAGCAGTTCCCCAGGGCAATACTATGGCTACACCTTC. Protein sequence: CASSSPGQYYGYTF.

This clone was counted a single time. The chain joins TRBV25-1 to TRBJ1-4, with unresolved D. In germline, CDR1 is MGHDK, CDR2 SYGVNS. V lost 1 base and J 5 bases, leaving 8 bases between the germline ends. CDR3 length: 14 amino acids. CDR3 coding DNA: TGTGCCAGCAGTGAATCGGGGAAAAATGAAAAACTGTTTTTT. Translating it yields CASSESGKNEKLFF.

The DNA of the CDR3 is TGTGCCAGCAGCTTACAGGGGGCGGGCGGCTACACCTTC. It yields the protein CASSLQGAGGYTF. The V and J genes are TRBV13 and TRBJ1-2; 8 bases align to TRBD1. The germline V gene encodes CDR1 PRHDT and CDR2 FYEKMQ (reference sequence). The junction had 4 bases not matched to a gene; V was cut back by 2 bases and J by 8 bases. This CDR3 comprises 13 residues.

The chain uses TRBV9 and TRBJ2-7, with D perhaps TRBD1 (5 bases). From germline, CDR1 is SGDLS and CDR2 YYNGEE. V lost 0 bases, J lost 5 bases, and 15 bases lay in between. CDR3 length: 15 amino acids. The CDR3 region is CASSVAPQGRDEQYF. The CDR3, as DNA: TGTGCCAGCAGCGTAGCTCCCCAGGGTCGGGACGAGCAGTACTTC.

The chain uses TRBV6-5 and TRBJ1-1; D ambiguous. The V end lost 2 bases, the J end lost 5 bases, and 6 bases lay between the germline ends. The germline CDR1 and CDR2 sequences are MNHEY and SVGAGI. This CDR3 is 12 amino acids long. CDR3 nucleotide sequence: TGTGCCAGCAGTTACGGCAGGACTGAAGCTTTCTTT. This sequence encodes CASSYGRTEAFF.

The chain joins TRBV5-1 to TRBJ1-3, with TRBD1 as a possible D gene (5 bases). In germline, CDR1 is SGHRS, CDR2 YFSETQ. V was trimmed by 4 bases and J by 4 bases, leaving 15 bases between them. This CDR3 is built from 15 residues. CDR3 loop: CASSPGVGPGNTIYF. The DNA of the CDR3 is TGCGCCAGCAGCCCAGGCGTGGGGCCAGGAAACACCATATATTTT. The variable domain in full, completed from reference TRBV5-1 and TRBJ1-3, reads KAGVTQTPRYLIKTRGQQVTLSCSPISGHRSVSWYQQTPGQGLQFLFEYFSETQRNKGNFPGRFSGRQFSNSRSEMNVSTLELGDSALYLCASSPGVGPGNTIYFGEGSWLTVV.

This sequence joins TRBV15 and TRBJ2-1; 9 bases align to TRBD1. CDR3 length: 16 residues. The germline gives CDR1 LNHNV, CDR2 YYDKDF (reference sequence). V was pared by 2 bases and J by 1 base, with 3 bases of the junction left unmatched. This chain's CDR3 is CATSRSGQGSYNEQFF. In DNA, the CDR3 is TGTGCCACCAGCAGATCGGGACAGGGATCCTACAATGAGCAGTTCTTC. Full variable domain (remainder filled in from reference TRBV15 and TRBJ2-1): DAMVIQNPRYQVTQFGKPVTLSCSQTLNHNVMYWYQQKSSQAPKLLFHYYDKDFNNEADTPDNFQSRRPNTSFCFLDIRSPGLGDTAMYLCATSRSGQGSYNEQFFGPGTRLTVL.

The chain couples TRBV7-6 to TRBJ2-3, with 16 bases aligning to TRBD2. The ends lost 5 bases at V and 7 bases at J; junction bases unmatched: 21. CDR1 SGHVS and CDR2 FNYEAQ come from the germline V gene. This CDR3 contains 21 residues. The CDR3 DNA reads TGTGCCAGCAGCCCTCGTAGAGACCGACCGGGACTAGCGGGAGGGCGTAATACGCAGTATTTT. As protein: CASSPRRDRPGLAGGRNTQYF.

The chain combines TRBV4-1 with TRBJ1-4; D is perhaps TRBD1 (6 bases). This CDR3 region has 14 residues. Trimming stripped 3 bases from V and 5 bases from J, with 10 bases between. From germline, CDR1 is MGHRA and CDR2 YSYEKL. The CDR3 loop is CASSHYRENEKLFF. CDR3 nucleotide sequence: TGCGCCAGCAGCCATTACAGGGAGAATGAAAAACTGTTTTTT.

The chain is built from TRBV6-1 and TRBJ2-1; perhaps TRBD1 as D (5 bases). V lost 4 bases, J lost 0 bases, and 10 bases lay in between. Germline loops: CDR1 MNHNS, CDR2 SASEGT. The CDR3 sequence is 15 residues long. The CDR3 coding sequence is TGTGCCAGCAGTGGGGGCGGAAGCTCCTACAATGAGCAGTTCTTC. Protein sequence: CASSGGGSSYNEQFF.

This clone was counted a single time. The V and J genes are TRBV6-6 and TRBJ1-5; D might be TRBD1 (6 bases). Germline values: CDR1 MNHNY, CDR2 SVGAGI (reference sequence). This CDR3 is 15 amino acids long. Trimming left V 0 bases short and J 2 bases short, with 8 bases between. The CDR3 DNA reads as TGTGCCAGCAGTTACTCGGCAGGGGGCAATCAGCCCCAGCATTTT. This gives the protein CASSYSAGGNQPQHF.

The chain links TRBV12-5 to TRBJ1-3; the D is unclear. V was shortened by 0 bases and J by 1 base, with 7 bases between the two germline ends. Germline V gives CDR1 LGHNT, CDR2 FRNRAP. This CDR3 is built from 15 residues. Here the CDR3 reads CASGLVLNSGNTIYF. CDR3 DNA: TGTGCTAGTGGTTTGGTACTCAATTCTGGAAACACCATATATTTT.

J is TRBJ1-2 and V is TRBV2, with D perhaps matching TRBD1 (5 bases). V was pared by 4 bases and J by 8 bases, with 14 bases between. This CDR3 comprises 13 residues. CDR1 is SNHLY and CDR2 is FYNNEI in the germline V gene. Written as DNA, the CDR3 is TGTGCCAGCAGTGTGAGCGCAGGGTTCGGCTACACCTTC. It yields the protein CASSVSAGFGYTF.

J is TRBJ2-2 and V is TRBV9, with TRBD2 matching 9 bases. Per germline, CDR1 SGDLS and CDR2 YYNGEE. CDR3 size: 16 residues. Trimming took 4 bases from V and 6 from J; bases not matched to a gene: 10. In DNA, the CDR3 is TGTGCCAGCAGCTCCGTGGGGGCGGGAGGGGCCGGGGAGCTGTTTTTT. It is translated as CASSSVGAGGAGELFF.

This chain joins TRBV6-1 and TRBJ2-3; 7 bases line up with TRBD1. V was pared by 6 bases and J by 0 bases, with 6 bases of the junction left unmatched. The CDR3 runs to 15 residues. The germline V gene has CDR1 MNHNS and CDR2 SASEGT. The CDR3 sequence: CASSTGTVSTDTQYF. CDR3 DNA sequence: TGTGCCAGCAGCACCGGGACAGTCAGCACAGATACGCAGTATTTT.

The chain uses TRBV29-1 and TRBJ1-1; possibly TRBD1 for D (5 bases). This CDR3 spans 11 amino acids. Germline V gene data show CDR1 as SQVTM and CDR2 as ANQGSEA. As DNA, the CDR3 is TGCAGAGGGGAGGAGAACACTGAAGCTTTCTTT. This sequence encodes CRGEENTEAFF.

V and J are TRBV28 and TRBJ1-2; D call uncertain. Deletions cut 7 bases from V and 4 bases from J, with 10 bases between. CDR3 length: 12 amino acids. The germline gives CDR1 MDHEN, CDR2 SYDVKM. CDR3 in amino acids: CASTNSLYGYTF. The CDR3 region has the DNA TGTGCCAGCACTAACAGCCTCTATGGCTACACCTTC.

This clone was detected once. The chain uses TRBV19 and TRBJ2-1; D is unresolved. Germline CDR1 reads LNHDA; CDR2 reads SQIVND (reference sequence). The CDR3 runs to 13 residues. Trimming stripped 7 bases from V and 7 bases from J, with 14 bases between. CDR3 in amino acids: CASKAPPGNEQFF. CDR3 DNA sequence: TGTGCCAGTAAGGCCCCCCCAGGAAATGAGCAGTTCTTC. Drawing the rest from reference TRBV19 and TRBJ2-1, the complete variable domain is DGGITQSPKYLFRKEGQNVTLSCEQNLNHDAMYWYRQDPGQGLRLIYYSQIVNDFQKGDIAEGYSVSREKKESFPLTVTSAQKNPTAFYLCASKAPPGNEQFFGPGTRLTVL.

The CDR3 coding sequence is TGTGCCTCCAGGGCTACGGCAGGGCCGATTATGAACACTGAAGCTTTCTTT. This codes for CASRATAGPIMNTEAFF. The gene calls are TRBV2 and TRBJ1-1, with TRBD1 as a possible D gene (5 bases). The CDR3 length is 17 residues. The V gene lost 11 bases and the J gene lost 0 bases, with 25 bases spanning the gap. Germline V gene sequence: CDR1 SNHLY, CDR2 FYNNEI.